The 4 T cell receptor beta chains below were found in one sample sequenced in a study of shared clonotypes between healthy human individuals (dated by TCRdb to the early 2020s). Library creation used the immunoSEQ multiplex PCR assay. TCRdb carries this immuneACCESS record with in-frame sequences only. Its versions omit some clonotypes, under half of them owing to an unresolved V gene in the studies checked, with the rest unexplained. Recorded for this sample are approximately 740,000 clones; 85% to 95% of them occurred a single time. 24% of the sample is in the top ten clones. For the CD8 naive samples, CD45RO-negative cells were positively selected for CCR7, yielding a CD45RA+CCR7+ population from which TemRA cells were excluded. The sample was naive CD8+ T cells sorted from blood. The sample's cell subset or site, from its label and the paper: CD45RA+CCR7+. These receptors were taken from a man aged 30 to 39 in good health.

V usage is TRBV28 and J usage is TRBJ2-3, with 11 bases aligning to TRBD2. This CDR3 has 16 amino acids. J was trimmed by 4 bases and V by 5 bases; bases with no gene match: 8. CDR1 is MDHEN, CDR2 SYDVKM, per germline. The CDR3 sequence is CASSLVAGGPPDTQYF. The CDR3 DNA reads TGTGCCAGCAGTCTCGTAGCGGGAGGGCCACCAGATACGCAGTATTTT.

V and J are TRBV13 and TRBJ2-7, with TRBD2 identical over 7 bases. The CDR3 runs 15 residues. V shed 5 bases, J shed 3 bases, and the junction held 10 bases outside the gene matches. Germline lookup yields CDR1 PRHDT and CDR2 FYEKMQ (reference sequence). As DNA, the CDR3 is TGTGCCAGCAGCCCCAGGGTGGGGACTAACTACGAGCAGTACTTC. This translates into CASSPRVGTNYEQYF.

The CDR3 spells CASRFGGGRAIYNEQFF. CDR3 DNA sequence: TGTGCCAGCAGATTCGGCGGCGGGAGGGCCATCTACAATGAGCAGTTCTTC. The chain combines TRBV5-5 with TRBJ2-1, with 9 bases fitting TRBD2. The CDR3 consists of 17 residues. Trimming took 5 bases from V and 3 from J; bases not matched to a gene: 12. CDR1 and CDR2 from the germline V gene are SGHKS and YYEKEE (reference sequence).

The chain uses TRBV11-2 and TRBJ2-7; D is undetermined. CDR1 is SGHAT, CDR2 FQNNGV, per germline. CDR3 length: 14 residues. Between the trimmed V and J ends, which lost 1 base and 0 bases, there was a span of 7 bases. Written as DNA, the CDR3 is TGTGCCAGCAGCTTAGGTATCAACTCCTACGAGCAGTACTTC. Translating it yields CASSLGINSYEQYF.